Listed below are T cell receptor beta chains from one sample, sequenced in a study of shared clonotypes between healthy human individuals. The assay was immunoSEQ multiplex PCR, and TCRdb's table has in-frame clones only and misses some. Of about 2.1 million clones in the sample, 80% to 95% were seen once. Sequencing used naive CD8+ T cells from PBMCs. These receptor sequences come from a man younger than 30 in good health. Some clones in this sample may be carry-over from other donors' samples. CDR3s include the opening cysteine and the closing phenylalanine or tryptophan. A D gene is named only where the DNA matches it firmly. Part of the rows lack a size; the others show once, few, many or a class for expanded clones.

cdr3_aa d_call cdr3_length v_call clone_size
CASSLSSREGRYEQYF TRBD2 16 TRBV28 -
CASSLGLAEETYEQYF TRBD2 16 TRBV9 -
CASSSRSEDIGANEQFF - 17 TRBV25-1 once
CAISEPPAGGHEQYF TRBD2 15 TRBV10-3 -
CASSETHRDSYPYEQYF TRBD1 17 TRBV10-1 -
CASSPKGGDIYLWTGELFF - 19 TRBV18 -
CAGSPPVGTYEQYF - 14 TRBV18 -
CASIPWELDARTEQYF - 16 TRBV27 -
CASTSDERGNPYEQYF - 16 TRBV19 -
CASSQEVARGRPPYEQYF TRBD1 18 TRBV4-1 -
CASRVPKVDPNTGELFF - 17 TRBV9 -
CAISDNSGTGWNNTEAFF TRBD1 18 TRBV6-1 -
CASSSGQGGDEQYF TRBD1 14 TRBV11-2 once
CASSIDDRLYTEAFF - 15 TRBV19 -
CASSPRYTSSYEQYF - 15 TRBV28 -
CASSVRDLNTEAFF - 14 TRBV9 -
CSVEGALAYEQYF - 13 TRBV29-1 -
CASSEKREYSDTQYF TRBD2 15 TRBV2 -
CASSPLRTSVSTDTQYF TRBD2 17 TRBV28 -
CASSEHLTTYTGELFF - 16 TRBV2 few
CASSIDAVTGGFYNEQFF TRBD1 18 TRBV19 -
CASSSADRGQGYTF TRBD1 14 TRBV7-9 once
CASSGDQGYEQYF - 13 TRBV5-1 -
CASSLRLAVTADTQYF TRBD2 16 TRBV27 -
CASKEDGGVGTDTQYF - 16 TRBV28 -
CASSVGLAESYEQYF TRBD2 15 TRBV9 -
CASSLVRVSGDPYEQYF - 17 TRBV7-8 -
CASSRYPRSSYEKLFF - 16 TRBV27 -
CASSRDAGGETQYF - 14 TRBV27 -
CASSLRTGADTQYF TRBD1 14 TRBV5-1 -
CASSEGVADYYGYTF - 15 TRBV4-1 -
CASSIRPGDYGYTF - 14 TRBV19 -
CASSHTNQPQHF - 12 TRBV27 -
CATSRDRPGTWGYTF - 15 TRBV15 -
CASSAGTSGYTGELFF TRBD2 16 TRBV9 -
CSVQDGLAAGELFF - 14 TRBV29-1 -
CASSLDGSSGNTIYF - 15 TRBV5-1 -
CASSWTVGWEAFF - 13 TRBV7-9 -
CASSLGSRDIVFVEQYF - 17 TRBV7-9 -
CASSVNSRLTNNEQFF - 16 TRBV25-1 -
CASSKGAPGGLQHF TRBD1 14 TRBV19 -
CASSIGVREAFF - 12 TRBV19 -
CAISSDLAGETQYF - 14 TRBV10-3 -
CASSLAPRLAGNLDTQYF TRBD2 18 TRBV11-2 -
CASSDRKYEEVVTQYF - 16 TRBV13 -
CASSGRGQGNSDYEQYF TRBD1 17 TRBV7-9 -
CASSFGGAYEQYF - 13 TRBV7-2 once
CASSRLGGVAEYTF - 14 TRBV28 -
CASSIGRNTEAFF - 13 TRBV19 -
CASSSPGEGRHF TRBD2 12 TRBV11-2 -
CASSLWGSPYEQYF - 14 TRBV27 -
CASSLAASGRPSTDTQYF TRBD2 18 TRBV5-1 -
CASSGGREPFF - 11 TRBV9 -
CASSPRSGRGETQYF TRBD2 15 TRBV7-9 -
CASSLIRLTADGSYEQYF - 18 TRBV28 -
CASSRGLGTEAFF TRBD1 13 TRBV7-2 -
CASKLAGNNEQFF TRBD2 13 TRBV7-9 -